These T cell receptor beta chains were read from a single sample in a study of regulatory T cells in long-lasting Graves disease. TCRdb used MiXCR to reprocess the multiplex PCR reads, holding one entry per CDR3 protein. The data show roughly 500,000 distinct CDR3 sequences, with roughly 13% seen just once and roughly a tenth held by the top ten. The sample was also linked to a second study, of T cells in Graves' hyperthyroidism and ophthalmopathy.

Sequencing used peripheral blood mononuclear cells (PBMCs), obtained at new diagnosis, from a patient treated with antithyroid drugs. These receptors all stem from a man aged 25-45 years with Graves disease. Each CDR3 is given with its conserved first and last residue. A D gene is named only where the DNA matches it firmly. Only part of the rows carry a size: once, few, many, or a class if the clone is expanded.

d_call,j_call,clone_size,v_call,cdr3_nt,cdr3_aa
.,TRBJ2-1,many,TRBV28,TGTGCCAGCAGTTCCCACTCAGTAGTTCAGAAGCAGTTCTTC,CASSSHSVVQKQFF
.,TRBJ1-2,.,TRBV5-4,TGTGCCAGCAGCTACGGGACGGAGAACTATGGCTACACCTTC,CASSYGTENYGYTF
TRBD2,TRBJ2-3,.,TRBV3-1,TGTGCCAGCAGCCGGTCCCTAACGGGAGGGAGGACAGATACGCAGTATTTT,CASSRSLTGGRTDTQYF
.,TRBJ1-4,.,TRBV20-1,TGCAGTGCTATGGGTCAGGCTAGTCCTGAAAAACTGTTTTTT,CSAMGQASPEKLFF
TRBD1,TRBJ1-2,many,TRBV6-2/TRBV6-3,TGTGCCAGCAGTGACCCTCCGACAGGGAGAGACGGCTACACCTTC,CASSDPPTGRDGYTF
TRBD2,TRBJ2-3,many,TRBV30,TGTGCCTGGTCCGGGGGGAGCACAGATACGCAGTATTTT,CAWSGGSTDTQYF
.,TRBJ1-5,few,TRBV27,TGTGCCAGCAGTTTATCGATCAACCGAAATCAGCCCCAGCATTTT,CASSLSINRNQPQHF
TRBD2,TRBJ2-7,.,TRBV30,TGTGCCTGGAGTCGATCTCGGACTAGCGGGATCGCCGACGAGCAGTACTTC,CAWSRSRTSGIADEQYF
TRBD2,TRBJ2-2,.,TRBV5-1,TGCGCCAGCACCCCCGTCAGCGGGGCAGGGTCCGGGGAGCTGTTTTTT,CASTPVSGAGSGELFF
.,TRBJ2-1,many,TRBV20-1,TGCAGTGCTAGTGCCGCCAATGGCGGGCTAGGCGATGAGCAGTTCTTC,CSASAANGGLGDEQFF
.,TRBJ1-2,many,TRBV28,TGTGCCAGCACCTCGGGGGATCTCTTTGGCTACACCTTC,CASTSGDLFGYTF
TRBD2,TRBJ2-1,.,TRBV5-1,TGCGCCAGCAGCTTGAGAGCGGGAGGGCCCGAGCAGTTCTTC,CASSLRAGGPEQFF
.,TRBJ2-2,.,TRBV29-1,TGCAGCGTTGGATGGGGTACAGGCGGCGGGGAGCTGTTTTTT,CSVGWGTGGGELFF
.,TRBJ1-2,.,TRBV6-2/TRBV6-3,TGTGCCAGCCTCGGGGGATTTGGGTATGGCTACACCTTC,CASLGGFGYGYTF
.,TRBJ2-7,many,TRBV15,TGTGCCACCAGCAGACAGAGAGCGGGTTACGAGCAGTACTTC,CATSRQRAGYEQYF
.,TRBJ2-7,few,TRBV25-1,TGTGCCAGCAGGGCCCGCCGGGACTCCTACGAGCAGTACTTC,CASRARRDSYEQYF
TRBD2,TRBJ2-4,many,TRBV2,TGTGCCAGCAGGCTAGCGCGGGAGTGGGACATTCAGTACTTC,CASRLAREWDIQYF
.,TRBJ2-6,.,TRBV18,TGTGCCAGCTTTTTCAGCTCTGGGGCCAACGTCCTGACTTTC,CASFFSSGANVLTF
.,TRBJ2-2,few,TRBV11-2,TGTGCCAGCAGCTCCATTAAGGGCGGGGATCGCGGCGGGGAGCTGTTTTTT,CASSSIKGGDRGGELFF
.,TRBJ1-1,many,TRBV2,TGTGCCAGCAGTAACACCGGGACCCCGGCTTTCTTT,CASSNTGTPAFF
.,TRBJ1-1,many,TRBV30,TGTGCCGGACGACCGACGAACACTGAAGCTTTCTTT,CAGRPTNTEAFF
TRBD1,TRBJ2-2,many,TRBV29-1,TGCAGCGTGGGTCCCCGGGACAGGGGTGTTACCGGGGAGCTGTTTTTT,CSVGPRDRGVTGELFF
TRBD1,TRBJ1-2,many,TRBV2,TGTGCCAGCAGTCGCCGGGACAGAGATGGCTACACCTTC,CASSRRDRDGYTF
TRBD2,TRBJ2-1,many,TRBV20-1,TGCAGTGCTGAAAGGGGGACTAGCGGCTACAATGAGCAGTTCTTC,CSAERGTSGYNEQFF
TRBD2,TRBJ2-5,.,TRBV4-1,TGCGCCAGCAGCCAACCTTCCAGCGGGAGTAAGACCCAGTACTTC,CASSQPSSGSKTQYF
.,TRBJ2-5,many,TRBV20-1,TGCAGTGCTAGGGGGCAAGGGGGAGAGACCCAGTACTTC,CSARGQGGETQYF
.,TRBJ1-1,few,TRBV9,TGTGCCAGCAGCCCGTCGGACACTGAAGCTTTCTTT,CASSPSDTEAFF
TRBD1,TRBJ2-7,many,TRBV2,TGTGCCAGCATAAGGGACAGGGGAAGTTACGAGCAGTACTTC,CASIRDRGSYEQYF
.,TRBJ1-2,few,TRBV5-1,TGCGCCAGCAGCTTGGAGATACACTATGTTGGCTACACCTTC,CASSLEIHYVGYTF
.,TRBJ2-5,.,TRBV29-1,TGCAGCGCCTACCCCTCTGCGGCCCAAGAGACCCAGTACTTC,CSAYPSAAQETQYF
TRBD2,TRBJ2-1,many,TRBV20-1,TGCAGTGCCCCGGGACTAGCGGACCTTGAGCAGTTCTTC,CSAPGLADLEQFF
.,TRBJ2-5,many,TRBV13,TGTGCCAGCAGCCCGAAGGGGGGCCAAGAGACCCAGTACTTC,CASSPKGGQETQYF
.,TRBJ2-3,.,TRBV6-4,TGTGCCAGCAGTCGTAGTGGCGAGAGAACAGATACGCAGTATTTT,CASSRSGERTDTQYF
.,TRBJ2-3,many,TRBV7-8,TGTGCCAGCAGCGACGACTATCCGGATACGCAGTATTTT,CASSDDYPDTQYF
.,TRBJ2-3,.,TRBV24-1,TGTGCCACCAGTGAGCAACAGGGTTCGCCCACAGATACGCAGTATTTT,CATSEQQGSPTDTQYF
TRBD1,TRBJ1-1,many,TRBV2,TGTGCCAGCAGAACGACAGGGGGGGCCACTGAAGCTTTCTTT,CASRTTGGATEAFF